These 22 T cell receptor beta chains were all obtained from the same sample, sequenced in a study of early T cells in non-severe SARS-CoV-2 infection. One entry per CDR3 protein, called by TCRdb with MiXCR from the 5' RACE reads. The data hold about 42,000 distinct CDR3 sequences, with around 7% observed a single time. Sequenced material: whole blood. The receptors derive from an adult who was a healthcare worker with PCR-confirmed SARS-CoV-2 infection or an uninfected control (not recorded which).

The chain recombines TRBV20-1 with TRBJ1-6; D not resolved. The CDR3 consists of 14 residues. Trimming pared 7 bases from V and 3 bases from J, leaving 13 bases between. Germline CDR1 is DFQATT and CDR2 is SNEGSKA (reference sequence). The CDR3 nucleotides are TGCAGTGTCCGGCCGGTGGGCTATAATTCACCCCTCCACTTT. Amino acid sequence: CSVRPVGYNSPLHF.

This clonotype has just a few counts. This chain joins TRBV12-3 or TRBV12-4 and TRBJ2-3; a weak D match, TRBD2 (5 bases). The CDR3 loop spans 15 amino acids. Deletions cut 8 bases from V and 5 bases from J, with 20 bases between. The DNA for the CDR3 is TGTGCCAGCGCCTTTGAGGGAGTTTCCCAAGATACGCAGTATTTT. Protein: CASAFEGVSQDTQYF.

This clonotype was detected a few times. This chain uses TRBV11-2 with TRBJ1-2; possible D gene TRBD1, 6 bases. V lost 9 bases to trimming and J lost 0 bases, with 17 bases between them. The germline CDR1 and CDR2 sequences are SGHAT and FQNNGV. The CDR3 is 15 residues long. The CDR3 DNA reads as TGTGCCAGTCGGCAGGGGTCACCCGCTAACTATGGCTACACCTTC. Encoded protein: CASRQGSPANYGYTF.

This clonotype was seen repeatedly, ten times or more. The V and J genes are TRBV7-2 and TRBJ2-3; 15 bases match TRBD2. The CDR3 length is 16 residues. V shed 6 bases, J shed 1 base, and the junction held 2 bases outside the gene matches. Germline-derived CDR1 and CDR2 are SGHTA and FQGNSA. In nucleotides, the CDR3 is TGTGCCAGCAGACGGACTAGCGGGGGGGGCACAGATACGCAGTATTTT. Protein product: CASRRTSGGGTDTQYF.

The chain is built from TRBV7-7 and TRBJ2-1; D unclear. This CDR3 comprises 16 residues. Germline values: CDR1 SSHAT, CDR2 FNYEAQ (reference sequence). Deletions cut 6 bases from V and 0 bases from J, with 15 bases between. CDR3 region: CASSTLPSPSYNEQFF. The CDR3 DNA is TGTGCCAGCAGTACTTTACCGAGCCCCTCCTACAATGAGCAGTTCTTC.

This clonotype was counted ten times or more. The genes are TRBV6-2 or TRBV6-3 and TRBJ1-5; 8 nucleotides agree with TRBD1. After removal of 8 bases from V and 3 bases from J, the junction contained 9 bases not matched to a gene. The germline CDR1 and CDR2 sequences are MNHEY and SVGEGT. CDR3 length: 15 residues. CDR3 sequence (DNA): TGTGCCAGCCGGACAGGGACGGACTCCAATCAGCCCCAGCATTTT. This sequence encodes CASRTGTDSNQPQHF.

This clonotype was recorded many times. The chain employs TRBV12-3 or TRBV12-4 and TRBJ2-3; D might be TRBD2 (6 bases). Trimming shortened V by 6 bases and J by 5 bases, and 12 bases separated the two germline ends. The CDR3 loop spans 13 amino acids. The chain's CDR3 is CASSYPGGDTQYF. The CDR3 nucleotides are TGTGCCAGCAGCTACCCCGGGGGAGATACGCAGTATTTT.

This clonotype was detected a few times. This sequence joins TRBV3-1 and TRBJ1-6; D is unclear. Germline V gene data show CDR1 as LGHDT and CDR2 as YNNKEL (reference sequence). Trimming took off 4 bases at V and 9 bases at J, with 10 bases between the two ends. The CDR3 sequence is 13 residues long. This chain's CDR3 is CASSPGRGSPLHF. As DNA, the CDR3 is TGTGCCAGCAGCCCCGGACGGGGTTCACCCCTCCACTTT.

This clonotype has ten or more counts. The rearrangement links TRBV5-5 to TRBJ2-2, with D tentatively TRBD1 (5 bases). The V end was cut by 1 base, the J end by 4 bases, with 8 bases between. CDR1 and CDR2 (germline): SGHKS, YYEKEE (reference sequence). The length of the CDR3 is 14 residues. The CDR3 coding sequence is TGTGCCAGCAGCTTGAGCAGGGCCACCGGGGAGCTGTTTTTT. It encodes CASSLSRATGELFF.

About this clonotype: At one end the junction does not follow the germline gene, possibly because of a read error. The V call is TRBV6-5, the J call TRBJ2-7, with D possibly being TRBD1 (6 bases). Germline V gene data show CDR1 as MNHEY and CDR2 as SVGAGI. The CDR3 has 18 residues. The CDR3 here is CANSYSLNSGTSMSEQYF. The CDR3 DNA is TGTGCCAACAGTTACTCACTGAACTCCGGGACAAGTATGTCCGAGCAGTACTTC.

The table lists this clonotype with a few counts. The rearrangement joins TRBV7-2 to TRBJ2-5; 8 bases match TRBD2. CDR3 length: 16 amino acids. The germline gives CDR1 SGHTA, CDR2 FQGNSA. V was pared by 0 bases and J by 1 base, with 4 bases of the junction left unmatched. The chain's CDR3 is CASSLASGGRQETQYF. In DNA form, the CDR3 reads TGTGCCAGCAGCTTAGCCAGCGGGGGCCGCCAAGAGACCCAGTACTTC.

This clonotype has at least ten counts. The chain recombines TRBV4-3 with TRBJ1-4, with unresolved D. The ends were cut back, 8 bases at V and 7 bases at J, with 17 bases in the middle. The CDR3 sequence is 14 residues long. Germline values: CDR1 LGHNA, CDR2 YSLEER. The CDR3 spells CASPPRAGCEKLFF. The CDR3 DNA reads TGCGCCAGCCCGCCGCGGGCGGGTTGTGAAAAACTGTTTTTT.

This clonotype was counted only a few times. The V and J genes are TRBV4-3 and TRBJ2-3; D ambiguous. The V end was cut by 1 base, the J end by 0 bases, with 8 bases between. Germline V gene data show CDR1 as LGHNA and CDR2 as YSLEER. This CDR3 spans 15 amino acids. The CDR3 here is CASSQVLQSTDTQYF. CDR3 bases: TGCGCCAGCAGCCAAGTCCTACAGAGCACAGATACGCAGTATTTT.

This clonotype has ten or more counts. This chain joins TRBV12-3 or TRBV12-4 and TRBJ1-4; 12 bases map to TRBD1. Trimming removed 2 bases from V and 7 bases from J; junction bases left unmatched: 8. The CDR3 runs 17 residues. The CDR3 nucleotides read TGTGCCAGCAGTTTATGGGGACAGGGGGCGCGAGGTGAAAAACTGTTTTTT. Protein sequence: CASSLWGQGARGEKLFF.

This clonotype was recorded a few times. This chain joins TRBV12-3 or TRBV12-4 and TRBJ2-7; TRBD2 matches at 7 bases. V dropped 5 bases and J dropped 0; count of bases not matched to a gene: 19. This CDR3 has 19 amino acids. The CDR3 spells CASSPRVVEAGNVSYEQYF. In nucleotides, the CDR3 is TGTGCCAGCAGTCCCCGTGTGGTGGAAGCGGGGAACGTCTCCTACGAGCAGTACTTC.

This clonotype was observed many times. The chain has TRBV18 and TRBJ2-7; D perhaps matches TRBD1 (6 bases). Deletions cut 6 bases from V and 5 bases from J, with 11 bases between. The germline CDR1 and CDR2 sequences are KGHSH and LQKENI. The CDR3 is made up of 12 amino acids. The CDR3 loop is CASSQTGHEQYF. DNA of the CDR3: TGTGCCAGCTCGCAGACAGGCCACGAGCAGTACTTC.

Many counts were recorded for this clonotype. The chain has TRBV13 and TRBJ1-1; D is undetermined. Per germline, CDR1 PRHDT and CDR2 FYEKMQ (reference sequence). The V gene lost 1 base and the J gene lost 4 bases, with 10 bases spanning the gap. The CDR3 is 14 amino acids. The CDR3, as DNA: TGTGCCAGCAGCTTAGTACTTGCACCCACTGAAGCTTTCTTT. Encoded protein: CASSLVLAPTEAFF.

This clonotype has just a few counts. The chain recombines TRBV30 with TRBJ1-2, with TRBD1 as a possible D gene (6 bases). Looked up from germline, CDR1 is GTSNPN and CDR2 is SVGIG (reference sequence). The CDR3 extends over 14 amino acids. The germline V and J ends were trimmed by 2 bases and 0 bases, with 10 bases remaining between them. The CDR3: CAWSPQGTNYGYTF. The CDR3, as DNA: TGTGCCTGGAGTCCCCAGGGGACTAACTATGGCTACACCTTC.

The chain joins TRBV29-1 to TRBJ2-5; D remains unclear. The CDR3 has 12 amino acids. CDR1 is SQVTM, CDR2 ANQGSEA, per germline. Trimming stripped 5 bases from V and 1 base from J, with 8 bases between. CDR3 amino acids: CSVSEGQETQYF. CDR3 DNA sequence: TGCAGCGTTAGTGAAGGCCAAGAGACCCAGTACTTC.

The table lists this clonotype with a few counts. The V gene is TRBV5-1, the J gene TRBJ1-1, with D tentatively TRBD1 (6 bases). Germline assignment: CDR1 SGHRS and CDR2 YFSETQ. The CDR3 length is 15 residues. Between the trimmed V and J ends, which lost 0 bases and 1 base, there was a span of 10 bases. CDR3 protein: CASSLDGRGNTEAFF. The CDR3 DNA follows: TGCGCCAGCAGCTTGGACGGCAGGGGGAACACTGAAGCTTTCTTT.

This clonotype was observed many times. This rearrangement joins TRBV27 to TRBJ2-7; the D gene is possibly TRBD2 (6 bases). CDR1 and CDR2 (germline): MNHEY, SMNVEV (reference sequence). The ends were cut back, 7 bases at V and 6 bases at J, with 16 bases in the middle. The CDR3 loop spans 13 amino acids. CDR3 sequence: CASIGGETFEQYF. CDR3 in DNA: TGTGCCAGCATCGGGGGAGAGACGTTCGAGCAGTACTTC.

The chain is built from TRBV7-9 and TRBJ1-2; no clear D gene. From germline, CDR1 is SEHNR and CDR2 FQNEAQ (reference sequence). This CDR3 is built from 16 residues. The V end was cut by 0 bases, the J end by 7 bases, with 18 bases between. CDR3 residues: CASSLALAEATRGYTF. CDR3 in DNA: TGTGCCAGCAGCTTAGCGCTGGCTGAGGCGACACGTGGCTACACCTTC.